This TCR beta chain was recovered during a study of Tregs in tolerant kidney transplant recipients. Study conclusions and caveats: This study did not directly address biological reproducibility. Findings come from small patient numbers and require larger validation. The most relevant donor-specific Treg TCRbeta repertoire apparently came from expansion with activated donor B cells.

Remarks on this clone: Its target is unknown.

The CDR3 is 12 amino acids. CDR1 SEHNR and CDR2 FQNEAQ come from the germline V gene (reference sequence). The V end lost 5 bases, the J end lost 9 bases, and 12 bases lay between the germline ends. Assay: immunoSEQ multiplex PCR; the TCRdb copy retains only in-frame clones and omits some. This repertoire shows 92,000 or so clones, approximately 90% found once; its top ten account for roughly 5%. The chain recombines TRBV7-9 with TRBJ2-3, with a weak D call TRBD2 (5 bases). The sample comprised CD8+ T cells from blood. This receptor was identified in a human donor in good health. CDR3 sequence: CASSPWTETQYF. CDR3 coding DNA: TGTGCCAGCAGCCCCTGGACTGAAACGCAGTATTTT.